The T cell receptor beta chain under discussion was sequenced for a study of blood T cell repertoires in COVID-19. Study details: Samples taken during acute and convalescent COVID-19 were collected in the United States, Italy and Spain. Nucleic acid was either cDNA or gDNA, and it came from T cells, B-cell-depleted T cells, or PBMCs.

Authors' processing steps: Reference gene primers were amplified, and this amplification served to estimate nucleated cell counts. Produced via immunoSEQ multiplex PCR; TCRdb's table is partial and in-frame only. V and J calls and clone size are as listed in that table; D and trimming were resolved from the DNA. The sample holds about 260,000 clones, approximately 90% seen once. This CDR3 contains 14 residues. V was trimmed by 5 bases and J by 5 bases, leaving 14 bases between them. Germline lookup yields CDR1 KGHDR and CDR2 SFDVKD. The sample taken for sequencing was peripheral blood. The V gene is TRBV24-1, the J gene TRBJ2-5; perhaps TRBD1 as D (6 bases). The sequence was obtained from a man younger than 35 with active or convalescent COVID-19. Here the CDR3 DNA reads TGTGCCACCAGTGCCCACAGGGAGTTGGAGACCCAGTACTTC. Protein: CATSAHRELETQYF.